These 8 T cell receptor beta chains were sequenced from one sample in a study of a mutant IDH1 vaccine in newly diagnosed glioma. Generated by immunoSEQ multiplex PCR, the TCRdb table keeps only in-frame clones and is missing some. This table has over 20,000 clones, 91% appearing once. The time point denotes: baseline, week 1 (first vaccination visit). Treatment reported: pre-vaccination baseline after standard-of-care therapy. The sequences come from PBMCs, collected from a glioma patient treated with radiotherapy, temozolomide or both. The source is a man aged 25-45 years with glioma.

J is TRBJ1-5 and V is TRBV5-1, with D possibly matching TRBD1 (5 bases). There are 14 residues in the CDR3. Per germline, CDR1 SGHRS and CDR2 YFSETQ. Trimming stripped 5 bases from V and 4 bases from J, with 13 bases between. The CDR3 sequence is CASRRTTGNQPQHF. DNA of the CDR3: TGCGCCAGCAGACGGACAACGGGAAATCAGCCCCAGCATTTT.

The chain links TRBV7-6 to TRBJ2-1; possible D gene TRBD2, 6 bases. Germline CDR1 and CDR2: SGHVS and FNYEAQ. V was clipped by 5 bases and J by 4 bases, with 18 bases between them. The CDR3 extends over 16 amino acids. The CDR3 DNA reads as TGTGCCAGCAGCCCGCCAGCGGAGGAGGGATACAATGAGCAGTTCTTC. Its translation: CASSPPAEEGYNEQFF.

J is TRBJ1-2 and V is TRBV12-5, with 9 bases fitting TRBD1. The V gene end was trimmed by 2 bases and the J gene end by 6 bases; junction bases not matched to a gene: 4. This CDR3 comprises 14 residues. CDR1 is LGHNT and CDR2 is FRNRAP in the germline V gene. CDR3: CASGLPTGGDGYTF. The CDR3, as DNA: TGTGCTAGTGGTTTGCCTACAGGGGGCGATGGCTACACCTTC.

The V and J genes are TRBV21-1 and TRBJ2-2; TRBD2 is the table's D call and was not checked against the DNA. TRBV21-1 is classified as a pseudogene. The CDR3 loop spans 18 amino acids. CDR3 region: CASSILPGRRRNTGELFF. The CDR3 bases are TGTGCCAGCAGCATTTTACCGGGTCGGAGAAGGAACACCGGGGAGCTGTTTTTT.

The rearrangement joins TRBV29-1 to TRBJ2-3; possible D gene TRBD2, 5 bases. Per germline, CDR1 SQVTM and CDR2 ANQGSEA. Trimming removed 7 bases at V and 4 bases at J, with 9 bases between. This CDR3 has 11 residues. The CDR3 DNA reads TGCAGCGCGCTGGAGGCAGATACGCAGTATTTT. Its translation: CSALEADTQYF.

The rearrangement links TRBV19 to TRBJ1-2; the match to TRBD1 covers 8 bases. J lost 2 bases, V lost 1 base, and 6 bases had no gene match. This CDR3 is 16 amino acids long. CDR1 LNHDA and CDR2 SQIVND come from the germline V gene (reference sequence). This CDR3 reads CASSIAGTGLNYGYTF. In nucleotides, the CDR3 is TGTGCCAGTAGTATAGCGGGGACAGGTCTAAACTATGGCTACACCTTC.

V is TRBV5-1 and J is TRBJ2-3, with D perhaps matching TRBD2 (6 bases). Per germline, CDR1 SGHRS and CDR2 YFSETQ. Deletions cut 2 bases from V and 6 bases from J, with 13 bases between. The CDR3 extends over 14 amino acids. In nucleotides, the CDR3 is TGCGCCAGCAGCTTCCGGGACTGGTGGGATACGCAGTATTTT. Residues: CASSFRDWWDTQYF.

Concerning this clone itself: The identical CDR3 is also encoded by other nucleotide sequences in the sample. The chain recombines TRBV7-9 with TRBJ2-1, with TRBD1 matching over 7 bases. Losses at the gene ends were 3 bases for V and 6 bases for J; bases not matched to a gene: 17. CDR3 size: 18 residues. Per germline, CDR1 SEHNR and CDR2 FQNEAQ (reference sequence). CDR3 coding DNA: TGTGCCAGCAGCTTTTATATGGGTCAGGGACAGCAACCCAATGAGCAGTTCTTC. This gives the protein CASSFYMGQGQQPNEQFF.